This T cell receptor beta chain stems from a study of blood T cell repertoires in COVID-19. Per the original methods: Researchers report that nucleated cell counts were estimated from reference gene primer amplification. Repertoires were generated with immunoSEQ multiplex PCR, while TCRdb's copy carries only in-frame clones and drops some. V, J and clone size are taken as reported in that table, and D and trimming were inferred from the DNA itself. The sample records 300,000 to 400,000 clones, 89% being singletons. Germline-derived CDR1 and CDR2 are MGHDK and SYGVNS. Deletions cut 7 bases from V and 4 bases from J, with 18 bases between. The CDR3 totals 15 residues.

The specimen was peripheral blood. This TCR was sampled from a woman aged 30 to 39 with COVID-19, enrolled during active disease. The rearrangement joins TRBV25-1 to TRBJ2-3; tentatively, D is TRBD1 (7 bases). DNA of the CDR3: TGTGCCAGCACCAGAGGGGGCGGGAACCCAGATACGCAGTATTTT. Amino acids: CASTRGGGNPDTQYF.